Below are 3 T cell receptor beta chains sequenced from a single sample in a study of T cell repertoires in cytomegalovirus infection (dated 2019 in TCRdb). TCRdb names Illumina HiSeq 1500 as the instrument used. TCRdb reprocessing: public reads trimmed at Q25 with fastp, clones called with MiXCR, in-frame beta chains kept. For every CDR3 protein sequence, its rows merge into one entry that carries the most common genes and DNA. The sample yields fewer than 300,000 distinct CDR3 sequences; about 25% were counted once. The leading ten clones occupy roughly 14% of the sample. The sample taken for sequencing was PBMCs. All receptors come from a human donor in good health (CMV status not recorded). Some clones in this sample may be carry-over from other donors' samples.

This clonotype has only a few counts. The chain has TRBV14 and TRBJ2-1; D may be TRBD2 (5 bases). CDR1 SGHDN and CDR2 FVKESK come from the germline V gene. V gave up 5 bases and J gave up 2 bases, with 13 bases separating them. The CDR3 runs 15 residues. CDR3 region: CASSASGLTYNEQFF. CDR3 nucleotides: TGTGCCAGCAGCGCGTCGGGGTTGACCTACAATGAGCAGTTCTTC.

This clonotype has just a few counts. The V call is TRBV5-1, the J call TRBJ2-5; 11 bases are shared with TRBD1. CDR1 and CDR2 (germline): SGHRS, YFSETQ. V gave up 0 bases and J gave up 4 bases; unmatched junction bases: 5. The CDR3 is made up of 16 amino acids. The CDR3 reads CASSLGTGGNGETQYF. DNA for the CDR3: TGCGCCAGCAGCTTGGGGACAGGGGGCAACGGAGAGACCCAGTACTTC.

In this sample, this clonotype turned up a few times. V is TRBV5-5 and J is TRBJ1-2; weak D call: TRBD1 (6 bases). The germline CDR1 and CDR2 sequences are SGHKS and YYEKEE (reference sequence). The CDR3 totals 16 residues. V lost 2 bases and J 0 bases, leaving 14 bases between the germline ends. The DNA for the CDR3 is TGTGCCAGCAGCTTCTTCCGGACAGACACTAACTATGGCTACACCTTC. As protein: CASSFFRTDTNYGYTF.